This T cell receptor beta chain was profiled in a study of siplizumab effects on memory and regulatory T cells. Study-level points and caveats: Mapping to unstimulated subsets was achieved for only a minor fraction of alloreactive clones. The study found that mappable alloreactive CD4+ clones averaged approximately 69% Treg-derived with siplizumab and around 30% in controls. Apparently key alloresponse contributors, naive T cells also seemed more diverse than memory cells.

A word on this clone: What it recognizes is unknown.

In each sample, 80,000 to 100,000 TCR templates were assayed. Using immunoSEQ multiplex PCR, the repertoire was profiled, and TCRdb retains in-frame clones only, with some absent. Seen here are about 100,000 clones, about 95% observed once, and the top ten hold around 0.6%. Material: Tregs sorted from blood. The source of this sequence is a human donor in good health.

CDR3 nucleotide sequence: TGTGCCAGCAGTGGTTTGCAGATTCTCTATGGCTACACCTTC. It is translated as CASSGLQILYGYTF. The chain couples TRBV6-1 to TRBJ1-2; D is ambiguous. Germline V gene lookup returns CDR1 MNHNS and CDR2 SASEGT. This CDR3 has 14 amino acids. V lost 4 bases and J lost 4, with 13 bases in between.